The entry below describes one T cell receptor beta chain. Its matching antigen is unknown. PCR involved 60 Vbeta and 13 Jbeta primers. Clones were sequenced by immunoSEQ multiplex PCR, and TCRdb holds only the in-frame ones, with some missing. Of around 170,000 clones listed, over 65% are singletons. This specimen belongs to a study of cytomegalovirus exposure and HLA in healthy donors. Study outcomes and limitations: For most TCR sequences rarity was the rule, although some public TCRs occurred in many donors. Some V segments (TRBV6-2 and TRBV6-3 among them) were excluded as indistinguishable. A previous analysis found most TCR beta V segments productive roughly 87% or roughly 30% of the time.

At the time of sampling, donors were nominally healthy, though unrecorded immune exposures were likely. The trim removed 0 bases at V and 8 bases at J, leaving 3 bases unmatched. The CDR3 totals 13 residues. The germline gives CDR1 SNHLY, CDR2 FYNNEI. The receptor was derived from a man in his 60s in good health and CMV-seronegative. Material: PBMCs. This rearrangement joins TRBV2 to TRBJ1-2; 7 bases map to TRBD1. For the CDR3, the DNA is TGTGCCAGCAGTGAAGCGGACAGGCGAGGCTACACCTTC. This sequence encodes CASSEADRRGYTF.